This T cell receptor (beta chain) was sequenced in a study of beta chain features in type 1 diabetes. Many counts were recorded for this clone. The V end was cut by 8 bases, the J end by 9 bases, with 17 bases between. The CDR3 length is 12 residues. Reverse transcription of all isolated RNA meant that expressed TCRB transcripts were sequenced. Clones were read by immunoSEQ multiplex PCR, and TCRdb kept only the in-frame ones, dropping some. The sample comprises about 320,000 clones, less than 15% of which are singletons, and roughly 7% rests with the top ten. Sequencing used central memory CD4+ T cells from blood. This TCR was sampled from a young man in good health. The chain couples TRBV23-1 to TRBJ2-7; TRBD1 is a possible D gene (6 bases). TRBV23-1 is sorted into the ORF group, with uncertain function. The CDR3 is CASPSRGFRQYF. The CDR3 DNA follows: TGCGCCAGCCCGTCCAGGGGATTTCGGCAGTACTTC.